This is a list of T cell receptor beta chains from one sample in a study of Graves' ophthalmopathy and Graves' hyperthyroidism. TCRdb passed the multiplex PCR reads through MiXCR, listing each CDR3 protein once. The table includes roughly 700,000 distinct CDR3 sequences, roughly 41% detected once. The sample consisted of peripheral blood. These receptors were taken from an adult man with Graves' ophthalmopathy. The CDR3 runs from the conserved cysteine through the conserved F or W. Fields, in order: V gene, J gene, CDR3 length, CDR3 protein.

V gene: TRBV29-1; J gene: TRBJ2-7; CDR3 length: 12; CDR3 protein: CSVRTGSSSWHF
V gene: TRBV19; J gene: TRBJ2-7; CDR3 length: 14; CDR3 protein: CASSMTGLVYEQYF
V gene: TRBV6-1; J gene: TRBJ2-7; CDR3 length: 15; CDR3 protein: CASSYGDSGPYEQYF
V gene: TRBV7-6; J gene: TRBJ1-1; CDR3 length: 14; CDR3 protein: CASSYLQGGTEAFF
V gene: TRBV25-1; J gene: TRBJ1-1; CDR3 length: 13; CDR3 protein: CASWLSGATEAFF
V gene: TRBV11-2; J gene: TRBJ1-4; CDR3 length: 17; CDR3 protein: CASISVEEGGQREKLFF
V gene: TRBV2; J gene: TRBJ2-7; CDR3 length: 16; CDR3 protein: CASSARRTSGPYEQYF
V gene: TRBV9; J gene: TRBJ2-7; CDR3 length: 14; CDR3 protein: CASRPRDSMGEQYF
V gene: TRBV7-9; J gene: TRBJ2-7; CDR3 length: 12; CDR3 protein: CASRDGDGEQYF
V gene: TRBV12-3/TRBV12-4; J gene: TRBJ2-7; CDR3 length: 16; CDR3 protein: CASSQDGTSGTYEQYF
V gene: TRBV7-9; J gene: TRBJ2-5; CDR3 length: 15; CDR3 protein: CASSREQRPQETQYF
V gene: TRBV24-1; J gene: TRBJ1-5; CDR3 length: 14; CDR3 protein: CASSDLGDYQPQHF
V gene: TRBV7-9; J gene: TRBJ2-7; CDR3 length: 14; CDR3 protein: CASSLAAGEDEQYF
V gene: TRBV7-9; J gene: TRBJ2-7; CDR3 length: 12; CDR3 protein: CASSLGVYEQYF
V gene: TRBV5-6; J gene: TRBJ2-5; CDR3 length: 15; CDR3 protein: CASSSDRAFQETQYF
V gene: TRBV7-9; J gene: TRBJ2-7; CDR3 length: 13; CDR3 protein: CASSSTLALEQYF
V gene: TRBV6-6; J gene: TRBJ1-2; CDR3 length: 14; CDR3 protein: CASSYDWEVEGYTF
V gene: TRBV7-3; J gene: TRBJ2-5; CDR3 length: 13; CDR3 protein: CASSFDLRSPKYF
V gene: TRBV25-1; J gene: TRBJ2-2; CDR3 length: 14; CDR3 protein: CASRARETTGELFF
V gene: TRBV2; J gene: TRBJ1-1; CDR3 length: 17; CDR3 protein: CASSYSLRQGLGTEAFF
V gene: TRBV12-3/TRBV12-4; J gene: TRBJ1-2; CDR3 length: 12; CDR3 protein: CASSLSSGGDTF
V gene: TRBV11-2; J gene: TRBJ2-6; CDR3 length: 15; CDR3 protein: CASSLQSSGANVLTF
V gene: TRBV20-1; J gene: TRBJ1-1; CDR3 length: 12; CDR3 protein: CSAKQGSAEAFF
V gene: TRBV20-1; J gene: TRBJ2-2; CDR3 length: 12; CDR3 protein: CSARYRFEELFF
V gene: TRBV7-3; J gene: TRBJ2-2; CDR3 length: 16; CDR3 protein: CASSLTGRGDTGELFF
V gene: TRBV4-3; J gene: TRBJ1-4; CDR3 length: 15; CDR3 protein: CASSQDGAANKKLFF